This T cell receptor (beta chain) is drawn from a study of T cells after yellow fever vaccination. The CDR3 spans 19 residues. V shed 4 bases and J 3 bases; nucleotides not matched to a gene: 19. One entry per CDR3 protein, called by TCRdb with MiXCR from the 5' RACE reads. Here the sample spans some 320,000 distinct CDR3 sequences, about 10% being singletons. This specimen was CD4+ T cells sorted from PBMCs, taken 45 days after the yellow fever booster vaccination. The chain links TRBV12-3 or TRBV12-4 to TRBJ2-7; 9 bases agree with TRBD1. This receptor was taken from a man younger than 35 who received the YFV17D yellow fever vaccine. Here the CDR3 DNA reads TGTGCCAGCAGTTCCTATCTCATGTGGGGGACAGGGTTCGTCTACGAGCAGTACTTC. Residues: CASSSYLMWGTGFVYEQYF.